The T cell receptor beta chain described here comes from a study of neurological immune-mediated disorders. Sequencing runs each generated in excess of 160 million TCR-beta sequences derived from 15-18 subjects. Via MiXCR, TCRdb re-called the 5' RACE reads, giving one row per CDR3 protein. The sample consists of 25,000 to 35,000 distinct CDR3 sequences, around 14% of them appearing once. Only a few counts were recorded for this clonotype. The sequenced sample was PBMCs. The TCR comes from a man between 70 and 80 years old in good health.

The CDR3 sequence is CSARTGSSYEQYF. CDR3 bases: TGCAGTGCGAGGACAGGGAGCTCCTACGAGCAGTACTTC. This chain uses TRBV20-1 with TRBJ2-7, with TRBD1 matching 8 bases. Germline values: CDR1 DFQATT, CDR2 SNEGSKA (reference sequence). The trim removed 6 bases at V and 0 bases at J, leaving 4 bases unmatched. The CDR3 length is 13 residues.